These T cell receptor beta chains were read from a single sample in a study of T cell responses to AZD1222 COVID-19 vaccine. This table comes from immunoSEQ multiplex PCR, and its TCRdb copy is limited to in-frame clones, with some not included. The data contain roughly 80,000 clones, about nine tenths of them singletons. Sequenced material: peripheral blood, taken 28 days after the second AZD1222 dose. These receptor sequences come from an adult who received the AZD1222 COVID-19 vaccine. Each CDR3 is given with its conserved first and last residue. The D gene is left open where the match is weak. Clone size is given for some rows only: seen once, a few or many times, or a class if the clone is expanded.

v_call	j_call	cdr3_length	d_call	clone_size	cdr3_nt	cdr3_aa
TRBV7-3	TRBJ1-3	13	NA	NA	TGTGCCAGCAGCTTAGGCCCCGGAAACACCATATATTTT	CASSLGPGNTIYF
TRBV6-6	TRBJ2-5	15	TRBD1	NA	TGTGCCAGCCCTGGAGACAGGGTAGTGGGAGAGACCCAGTACTTC	CASPGDRVVGETQYF
TRBV21-1	TRBJ1-2	10	NA	few	TGTGCCAGCAGCTTCCATGGCTACACCTTC	CASSFHGYTF
TRBV9	TRBJ2-7	15	NA	NA	TGTGCCAGCAGCGTAGCACCCGGGACTTCATACGAGCAGTACTTC	CASSVAPGTSYEQYF
TRBV19	TRBJ1-2	14	TRBD1	NA	TGTGCCAGTAGTGTTACAGGGGCTAACTATGGCTACACCTTC	CASSVTGANYGYTF
TRBV11-3	TRBJ2-1	13	NA	NA	TGTGCCAGCAGCTTAGTAGGGGGAGGAGAGCAGTTCTTC	CASSLVGGGEQFF
TRBV29-1	TRBJ1-1	14	NA	few	TGCAGCGTTGGTTGGGACATGCGGAACACTGAAGCTTTCTTT	CSVGWDMRNTEAFF
TRBV3-1/TRBV3-2	TRBJ2-3	16	TRBD2	NA	TGTGCCAGCAGCCTCCGACTAGCGGGGCGCACAGATACGCAGTATTTT	CASSLRLAGRTDTQYF
TRBV28	TRBJ1-4	13	NA	NA	TGTGCCACCTACCAGGCAACTAATGAAAAACTGTTTTTT	CATYQATNEKLFF
TRBV6-5	TRBJ2-1	14	TRBD1	NA	TGTGCCAGCAGGTTAGGACAGGCCTACAATGAGCAGTTCTTC	CASRLGQAYNEQFF
TRBV27	TRBJ1-1	13	NA	NA	TGTGCCAGCAGTTTAGTAGGGAACACTGAAGCTTTCTTT	CASSLVGNTEAFF
TRBV7-2	TRBJ1-1	15	NA	NA	TGTGCCAGCATCGGGACAAGGCTCAAGGGGACTGAAGCTTTCTTT	CASIGTRLKGTEAFF
TRBV19	TRBJ2-3	13	TRBD1	NA	TGTGCCAGTCACAGGGGAAGCACAGATACGCAGTATTTT	CASHRGSTDTQYF
TRBV28	TRBJ1-3	15	NA	NA	TGTGCCAGCAGCCTGCGGGGGGGTTCGGGAAACACCATATATTTT	CASSLRGGSGNTIYF
TRBV6-1	TRBJ1-5	20	TRBD1	NA	TGTGCCAGCAGTGAACCCCGGGACAGGGGGCGCCCCCTGGGAAATCAGCCCCAGCATTTT	CASSEPRDRGRPLGNQPQHF
TRBV28	TRBJ1-6	12	NA	NA	TGTGCCAGCAGTTTGGGTACGGACCAAACTCACTTT	CASSLGTDQTHF
TRBV7-2	TRBJ1-5	15	TRBD1	NA	TGTGCCAGCAGCTTGCAGGGGGCGATTAGTCAGCCCCAGCATTTT	CASSLQGAISQPQHF
TRBV10-3	TRBJ2-6	15	NA	NA	TGTGCCATCAGTGATACAGTGTCTGGGGCCAACGTCCTGACTTTC	CAISDTVSGANVLTF
TRBV4-3	TRBJ1-6	13	NA	NA	TGCGCCAGCAGCCAAGAGGGGAATTCACCCCTCCACTTT	CASSQEGNSPLHF
TRBV7-6	TRBJ1-1	14	NA	NA	TGTGCCAGCAGCATCCGACTAGGGGACACTGAAGCTTTCTTT	CASSIRLGDTEAFF
TRBV5-1	TRBJ2-3	12	NA	once	TGCGCCAGCTCTCGGCCGGCAGATACGCAGTATTTT	CASSRPADTQYF
TRBV7-7	TRBJ2-7	16	NA	NA	TGTGCTAGCAGCCTTAGTAGCAGACGGAGCTCCTACGAGCAGTACTTC	CASSLSSRRSSYEQYF
TRBV14	TRBJ1-2	13	NA	once	TGTGCCAGCAGCCCCCGCCTCCTGGGAGGCTACACCTTC	CASSPRLLGGYTF
TRBV6-1	TRBJ2-3	15	NA	NA	TGTGCCAGCAGTGAAAACCCGGGGGACACAGATACGCAGTATTTT	CASSENPGDTDTQYF
TRBV2	TRBJ1-4	14	NA	once	TGTGCCAGCAGTGAAAGCCTGGATGGGGAAAAACTGTTTTTT	CASSESLDGEKLFF
TRBV7-3	TRBJ1-5	14	NA	NA	TGTGCCAGCAGCAAAGGGGGGGCAGGACAGCCCCAGCATTTT	CASSKGGAGQPQHF
TRBV28	TRBJ1-2	12	NA	NA	TGTGCCAGCAGTTTCTTGCGTTATGGCTACACCTTC	CASSFLRYGYTF
TRBV28	TRBJ2-2	13	NA	NA	TGTGCCAGCAGTTTATCAGGCGCCGGGGAGCTGTTTTTT	CASSLSGAGELFF
TRBV19	TRBJ1-5	14	TRBD1	NA	TGTGCCAGTCGATTGACAGGGGTCAATCAGCCCCAGCATTTT	CASRLTGVNQPQHF